What follows describes a single TCR beta chain. The target of this receptor is not known. No qualities accompany the bases; no much larger clone lies one base away. CDR1 KGHSH and CDR2 LQKENI were looked up in the germline V gene. Trimming leaves V shorter by 0 bases and J shorter by 5 bases, with the junction holding 4 bases beyond the gene matches. The CDR3 contains 17 residues, cysteine and phenylalanine counted. Only the CDR3 DNA is retained, 51 bases long and in frame from the first base. TCRbeta CDR3 regions were amplified from genomic DNA using the immunoSEQ Assay, a bias-controlled multiplex PCR. In the source study's methods: Within the assay, amplification of reference gene primers was used to estimate how many nucleated cells each sample contained. To quantify the absolute abundance of each unique TCRbeta CDR3 rearrangement, sequence reads were collapsed and filtered. For each sample, productive Simpson clonality was calculated by taking the square root of Simpson's diversity index across productive rearrangements. Imported from immuneACCESS, the table was reduced by TCRdb to in-frame sequences with V and J called. These copies leave out some clones; in studies compared against another copy, an unresolved V gene accounts for under half, and the cause of the remainder is not known. The V and J calls and the clone size are those of that table, but D and trimming were determined from the DNA. The sample has 100,000 to 150,000 clones on record, about 70% of them singletons. The top ten hold around 6% of the sample.

One collaborating source in Seattle enrolled patients while the patients were actively infected and followed the patients over time throughout the course of disease. Each collaborating institution followed its own protocols to collect whole blood in K2EDTA tubes. Collaborator samples were shipped for TCRbeta analysis as frozen whole blood, isolated PBMCs, or DNA extracted from either sample type. This entry belongs to a study of blood T cell repertoires in COVID-19 (TCRdb year 2020). About the investigation overall: Samples from collaborators originated in the United States, Italy and Spain and spanned both the acute and convalescent phases of COVID-19. The prospective study material was composed of cDNA or gDNA derived from T cells, B-cell-depleted T cells, or PBMCs. Deeply sampled blood TCRbeta repertoires from subjects exposed to, actively infected with, or recovered from COVID-19 were included in the dataset. The repertoires were released in a freely available public database intended as a resource for research on the immune response to SARS-CoV-2. The samples were drawn from two sources: the first 160 participants of the ongoing ImmuneRACE study, and 950 to 1,500 subjects contributed by 6 global collaborators. A de-identified subject ID, COVID-19 status, age in years and sex were almost always included in the sample metadata. Where available, HLA class I and class II types were taken from metadata supplied by the sample provider and were not determined by assay-based typing. Broader findings and caveats from the paper: Clinical and demographic metadata were provided uncurated, with the amount varying by source and participant.

Sequencing used peripheral blood. The V gene is TRBV18 and the J gene is TRBJ2-3, with TRBD2 matching 14 junction bases. This TCR came from a man at least 80 years old with COVID-19, enrolled during active disease. CDR3 loop: CASSPPGLAGVGDTQYF. At the DNA level, the sequence is TGTGCCAGCTCACCACCGGGACTAGCGGGAGTAGGAGATACGCAGTATTTT.